The 8 T cell receptor beta chains in this list originate from one sample, sequenced in a study of T cell responses to AZD1222 COVID-19 vaccine. Method: immunoSEQ multiplex PCR; TCRdb's copy keeps in-frame clones and lacks some. The repertoire includes roughly 77,000 clones, 90% to 95% of them detected once, and approximately 5.2% sits in the top ten. This specimen was peripheral blood, taken on day 0 of AZD1222 vaccination. The receptors derive from an adult in good health.

J is TRBJ1-3 and V is TRBV18; no reliable D call. Germline V gives CDR1 KGHSH, CDR2 LQKENI. The V end lost 3 bases, the J end lost 0 bases, and 15 bases lay between the germline ends. The CDR3 consists of 17 residues. The CDR3 DNA reads TGTGCCAGCTCACCGGAAAGGTTTATTTCCTCTGGAAACACCATATATTTT. Protein: CASSPERFISSGNTIYF.

The V and J genes are TRBV19 and TRBJ2-1, with TRBD2 as a possible D gene (5 bases). V was shortened by 2 bases and J by 7 bases, with 12 bases between the two germline ends. Germline loops: CDR1 LNHDA, CDR2 SQIVND (reference sequence). The CDR3 contains 14 residues. CDR3 region: CASSIPRESNEQFF. For the CDR3, the DNA is TGTGCCAGTAGTATACCACGGGAATCGAATGAGCAGTTCTTC.

The chain is built from TRBV6-5 and TRBJ1-2; no clear D gene. Deletions cut 1 base from V and 7 bases from J, with 10 bases between. Germline V lookup: CDR1 MNHEY, CDR2 SVGAGI. The CDR3 spans 13 residues. CDR3 sequence: CASSYLREGGYTF. The CDR3 nucleotides read TGTGCCAGCAGTTACTTAAGGGAAGGTGGCTACACCTTC.

The chain combines TRBV28 with TRBJ1-2, with D maybe TRBD1 (6 bases). CDR3 size: 15 residues. V was shortened by 2 bases and J by 7 bases, with 17 bases between the two germline ends. Germline V gene data show CDR1 as MDHEN and CDR2 as SYDVKM. The CDR3 DNA follows: TGTGCCAGCAGTTTAAGTGCGGGGGGCGCGGTTGGCTACACCTTC. Protein: CASSLSAGGAVGYTF.

The chain links TRBV19 to TRBJ1-5; TRBD1 might be the D (5 bases). Looked up from germline, CDR1 is LNHDA and CDR2 is SQIVND (reference sequence). This CDR3 has 15 amino acids. Trimming left V 6 bases short and J 2 bases short, with 14 bases between. In DNA, the CDR3 is TGTGCCAGTAGCGTAGGGGAAAGGGGCAATCAGCCCCAGCATTTT. The encoded protein is CASSVGERGNQPQHF.

V and J are TRBV7-3 and TRBJ2-1, with no clear D. CDR1 is SGHTA, CDR2 FQGTGA, per germline. This CDR3 is built from 13 residues. V shed 2 bases and J shed 8 bases, with 10 bases lying between them. Here the CDR3 DNA reads TGTGCCAGCAGCTTATCTTTGTCCTATGAGCAGTTCTTC. It is translated as CASSLSLSYEQFF. Based on the CDR3 plus reference TRBV7-3 and TRBJ2-1, the full variable domain is GAGVSQTPSNKVTEKGKYVELRCDPISGHTALYWYRQSLGQGPEFLIYFQGTGAADDSGLPNDRFFAVRPEGSVSTLKIQRTERGDSAVYLCASSLSLSYEQFFGPGTRLTVL.

In this sample, this clone turned up a few times. The gene calls are TRBV5-5 and TRBJ1-2, with D unresolved. The CDR3 sequence is 15 residues long. Trimming took 1 base from V and 4 from J, leaving 14 bases between them. Germline V gene sequence: CDR1 SGHKS, CDR2 YYEKEE (reference sequence). CDR3: CASSLSGSIGYGYTF. CDR3 DNA sequence: TGTGCCAGCAGCTTGAGTGGGAGTATCGGCTATGGCTACACCTTC.

The CDR3 loop is CASSSSGATNEKLFF. DNA for the CDR3: TGTGCCAGCAGCTCCAGCGGGGCAACTAATGAAAAACTGTTTTTT. This chain links TRBV28 with TRBJ1-4, with unresolved D. The CDR3 is 15 amino acids. V was clipped by 6 bases and J by 0 bases, with 11 bases between them. Germline CDR1 is MDHEN and CDR2 is SYDVKM.